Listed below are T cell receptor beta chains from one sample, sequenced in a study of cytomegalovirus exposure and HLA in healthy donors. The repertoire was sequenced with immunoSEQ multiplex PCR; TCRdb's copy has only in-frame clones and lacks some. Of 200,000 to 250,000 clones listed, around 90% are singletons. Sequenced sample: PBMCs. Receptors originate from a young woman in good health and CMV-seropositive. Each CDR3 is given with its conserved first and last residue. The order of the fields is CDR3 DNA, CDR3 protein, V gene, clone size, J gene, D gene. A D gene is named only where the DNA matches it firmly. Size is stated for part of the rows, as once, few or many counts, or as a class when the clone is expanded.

CDR3 DNA: TGTGCCAGCAGCTTCGACTATGGCTACACCTTC
CDR3 protein: CASSFDYGYTF
V gene: TRBV11-2
clone size: -
J gene: TRBJ1-2
D gene: -

CDR3 DNA: TGTGCCAGCAGCCGACAGGGGACAGGGGTTAATGAGCAGTTCTTC
CDR3 protein: CASSRQGTGVNEQFF
V gene: TRBV27
clone size: -
J gene: TRBJ2-1
D gene: TRBD1

CDR3 DNA: TGTGCCAGCCACCCGCGGGGGGCGGCCTACGAGCAGTACTTC
CDR3 protein: CASHPRGAAYEQYF
V gene: TRBV18
clone size: -
J gene: TRBJ2-7
D gene: TRBD2

CDR3 DNA: TGTGCCAGTAACGATGCAGGCGTTCAGTACTTC
CDR3 protein: CASNDAGVQYF
V gene: TRBV19
clone size: few
J gene: TRBJ2-7
D gene: -

CDR3 DNA: TGTGCCAGCAGCGCGGACACATATAGCAATCAGCCCCAGCATTTT
CDR3 protein: CASSADTYSNQPQHF
V gene: TRBV11-2
clone size: -
J gene: TRBJ1-5
D gene: -

CDR3 DNA: TGCAGCGCGCTCAAAGTAGACTATGGCTACACCTTC
CDR3 protein: CSALKVDYGYTF
V gene: TRBV29-1
clone size: once
J gene: TRBJ1-2
D gene: -

CDR3 DNA: TGTGCCAGCAGCCCGGGACAGGTATACGAGCAGTACTTC
CDR3 protein: CASSPGQVYEQYF
V gene: TRBV7-6
clone size: once
J gene: TRBJ2-7
D gene: TRBD1

CDR3 DNA: TGTGCCAGCAGCCACTTGACTAGCGGGAGATTAGAGACCCAGTACTTC
CDR3 protein: CASSHLTSGRLETQYF
V gene: TRBV4-2
clone size: -
J gene: TRBJ2-5
D gene: TRBD2

CDR3 DNA: TGTGCCAGCAGTACCACCGGGACAGCCTACGAGCAGTACTTC
CDR3 protein: CASSTTGTAYEQYF
V gene: TRBV27
clone size: -
J gene: TRBJ2-7
D gene: TRBD1

CDR3 DNA: TGCGCCAGCAGCCAGGGACAGGGCAGCAATCAGCCCCAGCATTTT
CDR3 protein: CASSQGQGSNQPQHF
V gene: TRBV4-1
clone size: -
J gene: TRBJ1-5
D gene: TRBD1

CDR3 DNA: TGTGCCAGCAGTTCGTCGGTAGCCCAGCATTTT
CDR3 protein: CASSSSVAQHF
V gene: TRBV6-6
clone size: -
J gene: TRBJ1-5
D gene: -

CDR3 DNA: TGTGCCAGCAGCTTAGAAGGACAGTCTTTAGATCCTAACTATGGCTACACCTTC
CDR3 protein: CASSLEGQSLDPNYGYTF
V gene: TRBV7-8
clone size: -
J gene: TRBJ1-2
D gene: -

CDR3 DNA: TGCGCCAGCAGCCCCCCACCCCCGGGACACCGCTACGAGCAGTACTTC
CDR3 protein: CASSPPPPGHRYEQYF
V gene: TRBV5-1
clone size: -
J gene: TRBJ2-7
D gene: -